This T cell receptor beta chain was sequenced in a study of CXCR3-negative and CXCR3-positive naive CD8 T cells. Libraries were UMI-labeled 5' RACE TRB cDNA. TCRdb re-called the 5' RACE reads and gives one entry per CDR3 protein, without DNA. The sample table includes tens of thousands of distinct CDR3 sequences. The CDR3 is 15 residues long. Looked up from germline, CDR1 is LGHNA and CDR2 is YSLEER. This chain connects TRBV4-3 to TRBJ2-7; TCRdb's assignment of TRBD2 cannot be checked, as there is no DNA. The sequenced material came from naive CXCR3- CD8+ T cells from blood. Subset denoted: CD45RO-CCR7+CD27+CD95- naive CD8+ T cells lacking CXCR3 (TNR3-). This clonotype originated in a human donor in good health. Some clones in this sample may be carry-over from other donors' samples. The CDR3 sequence: CASSQDYGLAGEQYF.